One sample yielded the 30 T cell receptor beta chains listed below, sequenced in a study of T cell repertoires in cytomegalovirus infection. Their cognate antigens are unknown. TCRdb analysed the reads with MiXCR anew, one entry per CDR3 protein. The data contain around 770,000 distinct CDR3 sequences, 25% to 35% of them singletons. This sample comprised cultured CD8+ T cells from PBMCs, obtained from culture after CMV antigen stimulation. The receptors were gathered from a human donor in good health (CMV status not recorded). Some clones in this sample may be carry-over from other donors' samples.

The CDR3 sequence: CASSLIWEFNTGELFF. The CDR3 DNA sequence: TGTGCCAGCAGCTTAATTTGGGAATTCAACACCGGGGAGCTGTTTTTT. This sequence joins TRBV7-2 and TRBJ2-2; D not certain. V lost 2 bases and J lost 2, with 12 bases in between. The CDR3 is 16 residues long. Germline CDR1 reads SGHTA; CDR2 reads FQGNSA.

V is TRBV20-1 and J is TRBJ2-5; weak D call: TRBD1 (5 bases). The V and J ends lost 5 bases and 0 bases respectively, with 10 bases between them. The CDR3 consists of 13 residues. The germline gives CDR1 DFQATT, CDR2 SNEGSKA (reference sequence). CDR3 bases: TGCAGTGCTGAAAGGGGCCACCAAGAGACCCAGTACTTC. Its protein product is CSAERGHQETQYF.

V usage is TRBV20-1 and J usage is TRBJ2-3, with TRBD2 matching 8 bases. Germline CDR1 and CDR2: DFQATT and SNEGSKA (reference sequence). The CDR3 extends over 14 amino acids. The V segment lost 2 bases and the J segment 1 base; nucleotides outside the gene matches: 2. The DNA for the CDR3 is TGCAGTGCTAGACATAGCGGGGGCACAGATACGCAGTATTTT. It encodes CSARHSGGTDTQYF.

The chain has TRBV15 and TRBJ2-1; no definite D call. The CDR3 loop spans 15 amino acids. Trimming pared 0 bases from V and 9 bases from J, leaving 15 bases between. The germline CDR1 and CDR2 sequences are LNHNV and YYDKDF (reference sequence). CDR3 in DNA: TGTGCCACCAGCAGAGATCCGGGCCCCATGGGTGAGCAGTTCTTC. It is translated as CATSRDPGPMGEQFF. Supplemented by reference TRBV15 and TRBJ2-1, the full variable domain reads DAMVIQNPRYQVTQFGKPVTLSCSQTLNHNVMYWYQQKSSQAPKLLFHYYDKDFNNEADTPDNFQSRRPNTSFCFLDIRSPGLGDTAMYLCATSRDPGPMGEQFFGPGTRLTVL.

At least ten counts were recorded for this clonotype. The V call is TRBV7-9, the J call TRBJ1-2, with a tentative D call TRBD1 (6 bases). Trimming removed 1 base from V and 5 bases from J, with 11 bases in between. CDR1 is SEHNR and CDR2 is FQNEAQ in the germline V gene (reference sequence). CDR3 size: 14 residues. CDR3 bases: TGTGCCAGCAGCTTAGGGACAGACCTTTATGGCTACACCTTC. It encodes CASSLGTDLYGYTF. The full variable domain, in which reference TRBV7-9 and TRBJ1-2 provide the parts outside the CDR3, is DTGVSQNPRHKITKRGQNVTFRCDPISEHNRLYWYRQTLGQGPEFLTYFQNEAQLEKSRLLSDRFSAERPKGSFSTLEIQRTEQGDSAMYLCASSLGTDLYGYTFGSGTRLTVV.

V gene TRBV18 combines with J gene TRBJ1-1; D is unresolved. The CDR3 runs 17 residues. In germline, CDR1 is KGHSH, CDR2 LQKENI. V was trimmed by 4 bases and J by 1 base, leaving 19 bases between them. The CDR3 sequence is CASSLLSVHRTNTEAFF. Written as DNA, the CDR3 is TGTGCCAGCTCACTACTTTCGGTGCATAGGACGAACACTGAAGCTTTCTTT.

The V gene is TRBV5-5, the J gene TRBJ1-5; D possibly corresponds to TRBD1 (5 bases). CDR3 length: 16 residues. Trimming shortened V by 4 bases and J by 2 bases, and 16 bases separated the two germline ends. The V gene's germline CDR1 is SGHKS and CDR2 YYEKEE (reference sequence). The CDR3 reads CASSDTGGWGNQPQHF. The DNA for the CDR3 is TGTGCCAGCAGCGATACCGGGGGATGGGGCAATCAGCCCCAGCATTTT.

The chain carries TRBV7-9 and TRBJ2-5, with unresolved D. The CDR3 is 13 residues long. V lost 2 bases to trimming and J lost 5 bases, with 9 bases between them. Germline CDR1 is SEHNR and CDR2 is FQNEAQ (reference sequence). CDR3 DNA sequence: TGTGCCAGCAGCTTAAAGCCGAGGGAGACCCAGTACTTC. It translates to CASSLKPRETQYF.

The table lists this clonotype with a few counts. The V call is TRBV15, the J call TRBJ2-5, with D possibly matching TRBD2 (7 bases). The CDR3 is 15 residues long. Germline V CDR1 and CDR2: LNHNV, YYDKDF (reference sequence). V lost 5 bases and J lost 4, with 17 bases in between. CDR3 in DNA: TGTGCCACCAGCCGTTCGGGGGGCCGAGGAGAGACCCAGTACTTC. This translates into CATSRSGGRGETQYF.

The rearrangement uses TRBV4-1 and TRBJ1-2; maybe TRBD1 (5 bases). This CDR3 has 15 amino acids. V was trimmed by 3 bases and J by 2 bases, leaving 13 bases between them. CDR1 and CDR2 from the germline V gene are MGHRA and YSYEKL. The CDR3 reads CASSQGYGGNYGYTF. The CDR3 DNA is TGCGCCAGCAGCCAGGGATACGGGGGGAACTATGGCTACACCTTC.

The gene calls are TRBV5-1 and TRBJ2-6; unclear D gene. CDR1 and CDR2 from the germline V gene are SGHRS and YFSETQ. This CDR3 contains 17 residues. V gave up 2 bases and J gave up 1 base, with 13 bases separating them. The chain's CDR3 is CASSFWDVRSGANVLTF. CDR3 DNA: TGCGCCAGCAGCTTCTGGGATGTTCGTTCTGGGGCCAACGTCCTGACTTTC.

In this sample, this clonotype turned up a few times. The CDR3 region has the DNA TGCAGTTGGGGGGTGGCCAATGAGCAGTTCTTC. Its translation is CSWGVANEQFF. The chain carries TRBV20-1 and TRBJ2-1; tentative D call: TRBD2 (6 bases). This CDR3 has 11 residues. Trimming took off 8 bases at V and 6 bases at J, with 11 bases between the two ends. CDR1 and CDR2 (germline): DFQATT, SNEGSKA (reference sequence).

The chain couples TRBV6-1 to TRBJ2-3, with TRBD2 identical over 9 bases. The CDR3 sequence is 16 residues long. Per germline, CDR1 MNHNS and CDR2 SASEGT. V trimming: 7 bases; J trimming: 3 bases; junction bases outside the gene matches: 11. The CDR3 region is CASNQDLAGGTDTQYF. Here the CDR3 DNA reads TGTGCCAGCAACCAGGACTTGGCGGGGGGGACAGATACGCAGTATTTT.

This rearrangement joins TRBV6-2 or TRBV6-3 to TRBJ2-7, with 7 nucleotides matching TRBD2. CDR1 is MNHEY and CDR2 is SVGEGT in the germline V gene. Trimming at V came to 2 bases and at J to 3 bases, leaving 7 bases not matched to a gene. The CDR3 covers 15 residues. The CDR3: CASSYSGVLHYEQYV. The DNA of the CDR3 is TGTGCCAGCAGTTACAGCGGGGTACTACACTACGAGCAGTACGTC.

The J gene is TRBJ2-5, the V gene TRBV4-1, with 7 bases aligning to TRBD1. V was pared by 0 bases and J by 4 bases, with 14 bases of the junction left unmatched. The CDR3 has 18 residues. Germline CDR1 MGHRA, CDR2 YSYEKL. The CDR3 DNA reads as TGCGCCAGCAGCCAAGATGAAGGGGTGACAGGGTTTGGAGAGACCCAGTACTTC. This sequence encodes CASSQDEGVTGFGETQYF.

The table lists this clonotype with a few counts. The chain combines TRBV10-3 with TRBJ1-1; TRBD1 is a possible D gene (6 bases). V lost 8 bases and J 1 base, leaving 11 bases between the germline ends. Germline assignment: CDR1 ENHRY and CDR2 SYGVKD. CDR3 size: 13 residues. The CDR3 DNA reads as TGTGCCATCCAGGGGATAAGGAACACTGAAGCTTTCTTT. Its translation is CAIQGIRNTEAFF.

This clonotype has a count of ten or more. This rearrangement joins TRBV7-2 to TRBJ2-1; D gene unclear. Germline V CDR1 and CDR2: SGHTA, FQGNSA. The CDR3 is made up of 15 amino acids. V lost 0 bases, J lost 0 bases, and 6 bases lay in between. CDR3 amino acids: CASSLAWSSYNEQFF. As DNA, the CDR3 is TGTGCCAGCAGCTTAGCCTGGAGCTCCTACAATGAGCAGTTCTTC.

The chain couples TRBV27 to TRBJ2-1, with a weak D call TRBD2 (7 bases). The germline CDR1 and CDR2 sequences are MNHEY and SMNVEV (reference sequence). V lost 10 bases and J lost 8, with 18 bases in between. The CDR3 covers 13 residues. CDR3 nucleotide sequence: TGTGCCACCAAAGGGGGGGCGGAGGATGAGCAGTTCTTC. As protein: CATKGGAEDEQFF.

V usage is TRBV6-1 and J usage is TRBJ2-1; no clear D. Trimming removed 7 bases at V and 4 bases at J, with 17 bases between. The CDR3 totals 15 residues. Germline loops: CDR1 MNHNS, CDR2 SASEGT. CDR3 sequence reads: CASNSDLSSYNEQFF. The DNA of the CDR3 is TGTGCCAGCAACAGTGACCTGAGCTCATACAATGAGCAGTTCTTC.

This clonotype has just a few counts. This rearrangement joins TRBV7-4 to TRBJ2-3; D unresolved. The V gene lost 2 bases and the J gene lost 0 bases, with 9 bases spanning the gap. CDR1 is SGHVT, CDR2 SQSDAQ, per germline. This CDR3 has 15 amino acids. CDR3 region: CASSLSIISTDTQYF. As DNA, the CDR3 is TGTGCCAGCAGCTTAAGTATAATTAGCACAGATACGCAGTATTTT.

In its sample, this clonotype was seen many times. The chain links TRBV7-8 to TRBJ2-2; 9 bases map to TRBD2. The germline CDR1 and CDR2 sequences are SGHVS and FQNEAQ. There are 17 residues in the CDR3. The junction had 10 bases not matched to a gene; V was cut back by 3 bases and J by 5 bases. CDR3: CASSFPTSGPGTGELFF. CDR3 DNA sequence: TGTGCCAGCAGCTTTCCAACTAGCGGGCCCGGGACCGGGGAGCTGTTTTTT.

The rearrangement joins TRBV7-8 to TRBJ2-1, with 10 bases identical to TRBD2. CDR1 and CDR2 from the germline V gene are SGHVS and FQNEAQ. The CDR3 loop spans 17 amino acids. With 3 bases clipped from V and 3 bases from J, the junction kept 8 bases outside the gene matches. CDR3 region: CASSFHQRGGLYNEQFF. In nucleotides, the CDR3 is TGTGCCAGCAGCTTCCACCAGCGGGGGGGCCTCTACAATGAGCAGTTCTTC.

This clonotype was seen ten or more times. The CDR3 protein is CASSPPGTGNQPQHF. The CDR3 nucleotides are TGTGCCAGCAGCCCCCCCGGGACAGGGAATCAGCCCCAGCATTTT. This rearrangement joins TRBV7-8 to TRBJ1-5; 9 bases are a match to TRBD1. Germline CDR1 reads SGHVS; CDR2 reads FQNEAQ. V dropped 5 bases and J dropped 4; count of bases not matched to a gene: 6. This CDR3 region has 15 residues.

Concerning this clonotype itself: It may be a read error: a sequence one base away is much more abundant. The chain carries TRBV7-2 and TRBJ1-4; no firm D call. Germline V gene sequence: CDR1 SGHTA, CDR2 FQGNSA. V lost 4 bases, J lost 4 bases, and 22 bases lay in between. This CDR3 is built from 18 residues. CDR3 DNA: TGTGCCAGCAGCTGGGAGAGGACTGGGGTTTCGAGTAATGAAAAACTGTTTTTT. It translates to CASSWERTGVSSNEKLFF.

The chain combines TRBV4-1 with TRBJ1-1, with D unclear. The CDR3 totals 15 residues. The germline V gene has CDR1 MGHRA and CDR2 YSYEKL. V shed 3 bases and J shed 1 base, with 12 bases lying between them. The CDR3 sequence is CASSHPELGNTEAFF. The CDR3 DNA is TGCGCCAGCAGCCACCCGGAGTTAGGGAACACTGAAGCTTTCTTT.

This clonotype has only a few counts. CDR3 residues: CASSLGGPPDQPQHF. In DNA, the CDR3 is TGTGCCAGCAGTTTAGGGGGGCCGCCTGATCAGCCCCAGCATTTT. V usage is TRBV12-3 or TRBV12-4 and J usage is TRBJ1-5; a weak D match, TRBD1 (6 bases). The ends were cut back, 1 base at V and 5 bases at J, with 12 bases in the middle. The CDR3 covers 15 residues.

This clonotype occurred a few times. This chain uses TRBV24-1 with TRBJ1-5, with TRBD1 matching 8 bases. Trimming removed 3 bases from V and 4 bases from J; junction bases left unmatched: 7. From germline, CDR1 is KGHDR and CDR2 SFDVKD. CDR3 length: 16 residues. CDR3 bases: TGTGCCACCAGTGATCCCCGACAGGGGCCAAATCAGCCCCAGCATTTT. Its translation is CATSDPRQGPNQPQHF.

The chain carries TRBV27 and TRBJ1-2; a possible D gene is TRBD1 (6 bases). The germline gives CDR1 MNHEY, CDR2 SMNVEV (reference sequence). The CDR3 spans 17 residues. Trimming shortened V by 7 bases and J by 4 bases, and 25 bases separated the two germline ends. The CDR3 DNA reads as TGTGCCAGCACCCCCCTAGGGGAGGGGGGATCCGGCTATGGCTACACCTTC. Translating gives CASTPLGEGGSGYGYTF.

This clonotype was seen ten or more times. The rearrangement links TRBV6-2 or TRBV6-3 to TRBJ2-7; D remains unclear. The CDR3 sequence is 14 residues long. Germline V gene lookup returns CDR1 MNHEY and CDR2 SVGEGT. Trimming pared 0 bases from V and 0 bases from J, leaving 6 bases between. The CDR3 region has the DNA TGTGCCAGCAGTTACTCGGGCAGCTCCTACGAGCAGTACGTC. The encoded protein is CASSYSGSSYEQYV.

This rearrangement joins TRBV6-2 or TRBV6-3 to TRBJ2-7, with unresolved D. Germline V gives CDR1 MNHEY, CDR2 SVGEGT. The ends were cut back, 1 base at V and 5 bases at J, with 9 bases in the middle. The CDR3 contains 13 residues. The CDR3 loop reads CASSYYSYDEQYV. In DNA form, the CDR3 reads TGTGCCAGCAGTTACTACTCCTATGACGAGCAGTACGTC.